This TCR beta chain originates from a study of CD4 T cells in relation to SARS-CoV-2 and coronaviruses. Overall study results and limits: Crossreactive clones expanded significantly less to SARS-CoV-2 than monoreactive clones.

After removal of 2 bases from V and 5 bases from J, the junction contained 13 bases not matched to a gene. Germline-derived CDR1 and CDR2 are LGHDT and YNNKEL (reference sequence). The CDR3 extends over 20 amino acids. CD4+ T cells from unexposed donors were obtained before the COVID-19 pandemic (2011-2018). The cells were cultured for about ten days before CD4+ T cells were isolated. Half the medium was replaced with IL-2 medium on days 3 and 7. This table comes from immunoSEQ multiplex PCR, and its TCRdb copy is limited to in-frame clones, with some not included. Seen here are around 25,000 clones, 73% observed once, and the top ten hold 20% to 25%. As for this clone: The target antigen is unknown.

The receptor was isolated from a human donor in good health. The chain uses TRBV3-1 (or the pseudogene TRBV3-2) and TRBJ2-3, with 16 bases lining up with TRBD2. Material for sequencing was CD4+ T cells from PBMCs, cultured in vitro. This CDR3 reads CASSQIWSGLAGGRRDTQYF. CDR3 nucleotides: TGTGCCAGCAGCCAAATCTGGTCGGGACTAGCGGGGGGGCGGAGAGATACGCAGTATTTT.